The 26 T cell receptor beta chains in this list originate from one sample, sequenced in a study of T cell repertoires in cytomegalovirus infection. TCRdb re-called the reads with MiXCR, one entry per CDR3 protein. Of hundreds of thousands of distinct CDR3 sequences in the sample, roughly 29% were seen once. These receptors' antigens are unknown. The source was cultured PBMCs, collected from culture after CMV antigen stimulation. These receptors were taken from a human donor in good health (CMV status not recorded). Some clones in this sample may be carry-over from other donors' samples.

V and J are TRBV19 and TRBJ2-5; no definite D call. The germline V gene encodes CDR1 LNHDA and CDR2 SQIVND (reference sequence). The CDR3 loop spans 12 amino acids. With 6 bases removed from V and 2 bases from J, the gap between germline ends came to 7 bases. In nucleotides, the CDR3 is TGTGCCAGTAGAGGCTATCAAGAGACCCAGTACTTC. Its protein product is CASRGYQETQYF.

This sequence joins TRBV12-3 or TRBV12-4 and TRBJ1-2; D unclear. The CDR3 extends over 17 amino acids. V lost 6 bases to trimming and J lost 10 bases, with 30 bases between them. In nucleotides, the CDR3 is TGTGCCAGCAGCTTTATGCCGATGTGGGATCCACTTCTTGACTACACCTTC. It encodes CASSFMPMWDPLLDYTF.

This clonotype showed up just a few times. The chain couples TRBV12-3 or TRBV12-4 to TRBJ1-5; D may be TRBD1 (6 bases). This CDR3 region has 14 residues. V was clipped by 6 bases and J by 8 bases, with 17 bases between them. This chain's CDR3 is CASSHRQAGKPQHF. CDR3 nucleotide sequence: TGTGCCAGCAGCCACAGACAGGCCGGGAAGCCCCAGCATTTT.

This clonotype has only a few counts. The rearrangement uses TRBV9 and TRBJ1-4, with 10 bases fitting TRBD1. After removal of 0 bases from V and 8 bases from J, the junction contained 4 bases not matched to a gene. The CDR3 is 15 residues long. CDR1 is SGDLS, CDR2 YYNGEE, per germline. CDR3 DNA: TGTGCCAGCAGCGTAGAGGGACAGGGGTCCGAAAAACTGTTTTTT. It specifies CASSVEGQGSEKLFF.

The chain joins TRBV20-1 to TRBJ2-1; D uncertain. Germline CDR1 reads DFQATT; CDR2 reads SNEGSKA (reference sequence). V was pared by 0 bases and J by 3 bases, with 12 bases between. This CDR3 has 15 residues. The CDR3, as DNA: TGCAGTGCTAGAGATTTGGGGTCCCTCTACAATGAGCAGTTCTTC. Translation gives CSARDLGSLYNEQFF.

The J gene is TRBJ2-1, the V gene TRBV7-2, with D unclear. The CDR3 consists of 12 residues. V gave up 4 bases and J gave up 10 bases, with 11 bases separating them. Germline V gene data show CDR1 as SGHTA and CDR2 as FQGNSA. The CDR3 sequence is CASSSPFAEQFF. CDR3 DNA sequence: TGTGCCAGCAGCTCCCCCTTTGCAGAGCAGTTCTTC.

This clonotype was seen only a few times. One end of the junction fails to match germline, which may point to a read error. This chain uses TRBV7-9 with TRBJ2-7, with D unresolved. Per germline, CDR1 SEHNR and CDR2 FQNEAQ (reference sequence). This CDR3 has 15 residues. The CDR3 DNA reads as TGCGCCACCTCCTTCGGGTCTCCCGTTCTCGACGAGCAGTACTTC. Translated: CATSFGSPVLDEQYF.

V usage is TRBV5-4 and J usage is TRBJ2-3; the D gene is possibly TRBD1 (6 bases). CDR1 is SGHNT, CDR2 YYREEE, per germline (reference sequence). V lost 4 bases and J lost 6, with 15 bases in between. This CDR3 contains 14 residues. In DNA form, the CDR3 reads TGTGCCAGCAGCACCCGACAGGCGGCGGATACGCAGTATTTT. Its protein product is CASSTRQAADTQYF. Supplemented by reference TRBV5-4 and TRBJ2-3, the full variable domain reads ETGVTQSPTHLIKTRGQQVTLRCSSQSGHNTVSWYQQALGQGPQFIFQYYREEENGRGNFPPRFSGLQFPNYSSELNVNALELDDSALYLCASSTRQAADTQYFGPGTRLTVL.

This clonotype was detected a few times. The chain has TRBV7-6 and TRBJ1-4; 11 nucleotides match TRBD1. Germline-derived CDR1 and CDR2 are SGHVS and FNYEAQ. The CDR3 contains 15 residues. The trim removed 2 bases at V and 7 bases at J, leaving 3 bases unmatched. The CDR3 DNA is TGTGCCAGCAGCTTATGGACAGGGGGCAGTGAAAAACTGTTTTTT. The encoded protein is CASSLWTGGSEKLFF. Full variable domain (rest looked up from reference TRBV7-6 and TRBJ1-4): GAGVSQSPRYKVTKRGQDVALRCDPISGHVSLYWYRQALGQGPEFLTYFNYEAQQDKSGLPNDRFSAERPEGSISTLTIQRTEQRDSAMYRCASSLWTGGSEKLFFGSGTQLSVL.

This clonotype was seen a few times. The chain employs TRBV20-1 and TRBJ2-7; 7 nucleotides line up with TRBD2. The V and J ends lost 8 bases and 2 bases, in that order; junction bases with no gene match: 15. Germline V CDR1 and CDR2: DFQATT, SNEGSKA (reference sequence). This CDR3 spans 15 amino acids. The CDR3 is CSYEVSGTITYEQYF. DNA for the CDR3: TGCAGTTACGAGGTCTCCGGGACTATCACCTACGAGCAGTACTTC.

The chain uses TRBV27 and TRBJ1-1; D unclear. Germline V gene data show CDR1 as MNHEY and CDR2 as SMNVEV (reference sequence). The V and J ends lost 5 bases and 1 base respectively, with 20 bases between them. This CDR3 is built from 17 residues. CDR3 nucleotides: TGTGCCAGCAGTCTTCATCCTCTAAGAACCGAGAACACTGAAGCTTTCTTT. It encodes CASSLHPLRTENTEAFF.

This clonotype was counted a few times. The CDR3 region has the DNA TGCAGTGCTAGCGGGAGGGCCGGGAATGAGCAGTTCTTC. Encoded protein: CSASGRAGNEQFF. V is TRBV20-1 and J is TRBJ2-1; 8 bases are shared with TRBD2. Germline V gene data show CDR1 as DFQATT and CDR2 as SNEGSKA (reference sequence). After removal of 3 bases from V and 7 bases from J, the junction contained 5 bases not matched to a gene. CDR3 length equals 13 residues.

Ten or more counts support this clonotype. V usage is TRBV7-3 and J usage is TRBJ2-1; D ambiguous. Looked up from germline, CDR1 is SGHTA and CDR2 is FQGTGA. This CDR3 contains 12 residues. Trimming stripped 5 bases from V and 8 bases from J, with 10 bases between. The CDR3 coding sequence is TGTGCCAGCAGCCCCTCCGGTGATGAGCAGTTCTTC. Its translation is CASSPSGDEQFF.

The chain recombines TRBV6-1 with TRBJ2-7, with D perhaps matching TRBD1 or TRBD2 (5 bases each). V lost 6 bases and J lost 2, with 17 bases in between. The CDR3 loop spans 15 amino acids. Germline assignment: CDR1 MNHNS and CDR2 SASEGT. This CDR3 reads CASSPRGRLTYEQYF. In DNA, the CDR3 is TGTGCCAGCAGCCCCCGGGGCCGTCTGACCTACGAGCAGTACTTC.

The chain uses TRBV12-3 or TRBV12-4 and TRBJ2-1; 10 positions agree with TRBD1. Trimming removed 6 bases from V and 5 bases from J; junction bases left unmatched: 7. The CDR3 covers 15 residues. This chain's CDR3 is CASRGGQGRHNEQFF. CDR3 sequence (DNA): TGTGCCAGCAGGGGGGGACAGGGGAGACACAATGAGCAGTTCTTC.

V gene TRBV27 combines with J gene TRBJ1-3; the D gene is possibly TRBD1 (5 bases). Trimming pared 7 bases from V and 0 bases from J, leaving 16 bases between. The CDR3 is 16 residues long. The germline V gene has CDR1 MNHEY and CDR2 SMNVEV (reference sequence). CDR3 nucleotide sequence: TGTGCCAGCAAACTCAAACAGGCACGCTCTGGAAACACCATATATTTT. Protein sequence: CASKLKQARSGNTIYF.

This clonotype appeared many times. The gene calls are TRBV7-8 and TRBJ1-5; 7 nucleotides align to TRBD1. CDR1 SGHVS and CDR2 FQNEAQ come from the germline V gene. V trimming: 11 bases; J trimming: 0 bases; junction bases outside the gene matches: 7. This CDR3 spans 14 amino acids. The CDR3 region is CARGTAYSNQPQHF. The DNA of the CDR3 is TGTGCCCGAGGGACAGCTTATAGCAATCAGCCCCAGCATTTT.

This clonotype was observed at least ten times. The rearrangement joins TRBV7-2 to TRBJ2-5; 11 bases map to TRBD1. Germline V gives CDR1 SGHTA, CDR2 FQGNSA. V gave up 2 bases and J gave up 5 bases; unmatched junction bases: 13. The CDR3 is made up of 18 amino acids. Here the CDR3 reads CASSLSLGQGAIGETQYF. The CDR3 nucleotides are TGTGCCAGCAGCTTATCCCTCGGACAGGGGGCTATTGGGGAGACCCAGTACTTC.

This clonotype appeared a few times. The rearrangement joins TRBV7-2 to TRBJ2-2, with TRBD2 matching 8 bases. The V and J ends lost 5 bases and 2 bases, in that order; junction bases with no gene match: 4. The CDR3 is 15 amino acids. Germline values: CDR1 SGHTA, CDR2 FQGNSA. CDR3 sequence: CASSASGGNTGELFF. CDR3 bases: TGTGCCAGCAGCGCCAGCGGGGGAAACACCGGGGAGCTGTTTTTT.

This clonotype was observed a handful of times. The chain combines TRBV4-1 with TRBJ2-1, with D perhaps TRBD2 (6 bases). CDR1 and CDR2 from the germline V gene are MGHRA and YSYEKL. The V and J ends lost 10 bases and 9 bases respectively, with 10 bases between them. The CDR3 is 10 amino acids. The CDR3, as DNA: TGCGCCATCCCCGGGGGTGAGCAGTTCTTC. This codes for CAIPGGEQFF.

V and J are TRBV10-3 and TRBJ2-3, with a possible D match to TRBD2 (5 bases). CDR3 length: 15 amino acids. The V end lost 6 bases, the J end lost 0 bases, and 13 bases lay between the germline ends. CDR1 and CDR2 from the germline V gene are ENHRY and SYGVKD. In nucleotides, the CDR3 is TGTGCCATCAGGGACCTGACGGGAAGCACAGATACGCAGTATTTT. It codes for CAIRDLTGSTDTQYF.

This clonotype was detected many times. V is TRBV10-3 and J is TRBJ1-4; weak D call: TRBD1 (6 bases). CDR1 is ENHRY, CDR2 SYGVKD, per germline. V was clipped by 3 bases and J by 8 bases, with 16 bases between them. This CDR3 comprises 15 residues. CDR3 protein: CAISEEGVTREKLFF. DNA for the CDR3: TGTGCCATCAGTGAAGAGGGGGTAACGCGGGAAAAACTGTTTTTT.

In its sample, this clonotype was seen a few times. The chain is built from TRBV6-5 and TRBJ1-6; unclear D gene. The CDR3 is 15 amino acids. CDR1 is MNHEY and CDR2 is SVGAGI in the germline V gene. The V and J ends lost 4 bases and 7 bases respectively, with 14 bases between them. The CDR3 DNA sequence: TGTGCCAGCAGTTCAACACAACCGTTCAATTCACCCCTCCACTTT. The encoded protein is CASSSTQPFNSPLHF.

The chain is built from TRBV28 and TRBJ1-2; 7 nucleotides agree with TRBD1. The V segment lost 3 bases and the J segment 7 bases; nucleotides outside the gene matches: 2. Per germline, CDR1 MDHEN and CDR2 SYDVKM. The CDR3 length is 12 residues. The CDR3 DNA reads TGTGCCAGCAGTTTGTACAGGGGTGGCTACACCTTC. It encodes CASSLYRGGYTF.

This clonotype was picked up many times. The chain links TRBV7-8 to TRBJ2-1; maybe TRBD2 (5 bases). Germline loops: CDR1 SGHVS, CDR2 FQNEAQ. This CDR3 has 13 residues. V was trimmed by 5 bases and J by 3 bases, leaving 8 bases between them. CDR3 residues: CASSPGNYNEQFF. In nucleotides, the CDR3 is TGTGCCAGCAGCCCGGGGAACTACAATGAGCAGTTCTTC.

The J gene is TRBJ2-1, the V gene TRBV7-9; the D gene is possibly TRBD1 (6 bases). Germline values: CDR1 SEHNR, CDR2 FQNEAQ (reference sequence). This CDR3 is built from 15 residues. V was trimmed by 3 bases and J by 4 bases, leaving 13 bases between them. The CDR3 sequence is CASSFGQRIYNEQFF. CDR3 in DNA: TGTGCCAGCAGCTTCGGACAGCGAATATACAATGAGCAGTTCTTC.